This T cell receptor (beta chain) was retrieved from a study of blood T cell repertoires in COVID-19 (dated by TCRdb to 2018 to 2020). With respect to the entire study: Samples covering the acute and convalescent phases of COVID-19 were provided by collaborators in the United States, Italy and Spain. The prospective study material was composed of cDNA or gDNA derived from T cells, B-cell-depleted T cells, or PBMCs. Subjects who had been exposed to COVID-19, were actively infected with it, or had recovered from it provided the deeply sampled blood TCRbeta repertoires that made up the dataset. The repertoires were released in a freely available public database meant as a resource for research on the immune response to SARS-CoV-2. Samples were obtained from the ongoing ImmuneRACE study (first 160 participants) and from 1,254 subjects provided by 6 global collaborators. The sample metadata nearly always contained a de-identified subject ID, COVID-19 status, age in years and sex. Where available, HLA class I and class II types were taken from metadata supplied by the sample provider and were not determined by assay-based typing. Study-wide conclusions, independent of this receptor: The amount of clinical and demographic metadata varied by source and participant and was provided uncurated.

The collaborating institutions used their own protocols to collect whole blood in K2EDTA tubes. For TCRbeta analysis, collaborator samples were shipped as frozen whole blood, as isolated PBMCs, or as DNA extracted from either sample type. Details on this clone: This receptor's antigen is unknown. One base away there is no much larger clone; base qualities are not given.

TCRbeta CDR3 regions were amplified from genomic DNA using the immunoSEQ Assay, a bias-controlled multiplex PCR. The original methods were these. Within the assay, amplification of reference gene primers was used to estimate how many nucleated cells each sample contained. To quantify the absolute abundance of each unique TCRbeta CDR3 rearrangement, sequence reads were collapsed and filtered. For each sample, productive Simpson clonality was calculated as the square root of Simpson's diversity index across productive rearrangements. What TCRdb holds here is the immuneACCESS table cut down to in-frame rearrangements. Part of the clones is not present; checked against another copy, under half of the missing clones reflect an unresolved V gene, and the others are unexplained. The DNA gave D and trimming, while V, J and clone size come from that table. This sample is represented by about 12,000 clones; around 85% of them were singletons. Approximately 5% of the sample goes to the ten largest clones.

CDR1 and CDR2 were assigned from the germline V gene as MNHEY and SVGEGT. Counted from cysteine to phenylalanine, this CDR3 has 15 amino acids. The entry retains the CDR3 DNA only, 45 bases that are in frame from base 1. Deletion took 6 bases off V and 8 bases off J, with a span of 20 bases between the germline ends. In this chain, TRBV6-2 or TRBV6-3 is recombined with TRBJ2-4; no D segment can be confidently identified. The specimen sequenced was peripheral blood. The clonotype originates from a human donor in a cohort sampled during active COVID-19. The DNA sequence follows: TGTGCCAGCAGCCCCCTTTCGCTAGGTACGGACATTCAGTACTTC. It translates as CASSPLSLGTDIQYF.